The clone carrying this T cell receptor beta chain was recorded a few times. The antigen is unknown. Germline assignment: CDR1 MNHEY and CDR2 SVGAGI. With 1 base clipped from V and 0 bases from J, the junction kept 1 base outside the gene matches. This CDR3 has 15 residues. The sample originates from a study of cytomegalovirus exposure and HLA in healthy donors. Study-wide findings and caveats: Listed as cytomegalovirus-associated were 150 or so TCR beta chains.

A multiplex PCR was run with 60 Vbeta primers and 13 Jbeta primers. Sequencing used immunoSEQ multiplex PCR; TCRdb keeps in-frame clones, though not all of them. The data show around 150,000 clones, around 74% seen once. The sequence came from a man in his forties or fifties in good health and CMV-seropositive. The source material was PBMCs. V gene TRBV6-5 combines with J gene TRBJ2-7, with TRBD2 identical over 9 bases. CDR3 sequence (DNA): TGTGCCAGCAGTTACTTTAGCGGGAGCTCCTACGAGCAGTACTTC. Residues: CASSYFSGSSYEQYF.